Following are 14 T cell receptor beta chains from one sample sequenced in a study of Ad26.COV2.S vaccination and SARS-CoV-2 variants. Some clones are missing from TCRdb's copy, which holds only in-frame ones; the method was immunoSEQ multiplex PCR. The table shows about 680,000 clones, with roughly nine tenths occurring only once. Treatment defined: about 20 received Ad26.COV2.S at low or high dose, single or two shots; 5 received placebo; per-sample allocation not given. Specimen acquisition occurred on day 63 following the initial vaccine or placebo injection. Sample: peripheral blood, taken in a trial of Ad26.COV2.S vaccine versus placebo. These receptor sequences come from a person between 18 and 65 years old who received the Ad26.COV2.S COVID-19 vaccine or a placebo.

The chain uses TRBV18 and TRBJ2-5, with D possibly being TRBD1 (6 bases). The CDR3 has 15 residues. The V end was cut by 1 base, the J end by 4 bases, with 13 bases between. Germline V gene lookup returns CDR1 KGHSH and CDR2 LQKENI. Here the CDR3 DNA reads TGTGCCAGCTCACCACGGGGGAGAGGGGGAGAGACCCAGTACTTC. It codes for CASSPRGRGGETQYF.

The CDR3 bases are TGTGCCAGTAGCAATAGCGGGGGGGCTGAGACCCAGTACTTC. Its translation is CASSNSGGAETQYF. The V call is TRBV19, the J call TRBJ2-5; TRBD2 matches 11 bases. CDR3 length: 14 residues. J gave up 5 bases and V 6 bases, and 5 bases lay outside the gene matches. The germline CDR1 and CDR2 sequences are LNHDA and SQIVND (reference sequence).

V and J are TRBV5-6 and TRBJ2-2; 12 nucleotides line up with TRBD2. Germline CDR1 reads SGHDT; CDR2 reads YYEEEE. The CDR3 runs to 16 residues. V trimming: 5 bases; J trimming: 1 base; junction bases outside the gene matches: 3. CDR3 residues: CASRPTSGGNTGELFF. The CDR3 DNA sequence: TGTGCCAGCAGACCGACTAGCGGGGGGAACACCGGGGAGCTGTTTTTT.

V and J are TRBV5-5 and TRBJ2-2, with no clear D. Trimming stripped 2 bases from V and 7 bases from J, with 6 bases between. The CDR3 extends over 12 amino acids. Germline V gene lookup returns CDR1 SGHKS and CDR2 YYEKEE (reference sequence). CDR3 loop: CASSLYGGELFF. The CDR3 DNA reads as TGTGCCAGCAGCTTATATGGCGGGGAGCTGTTTTTT.

Points on this clone: Other DNA variants within this sample encode the same CDR3. This chain uses TRBV15 with TRBJ2-1; 8 bases align to TRBD2. Germline CDR1 is LNHNV and CDR2 is YYDKDF (reference sequence). CDR3 length equals 14 residues. V shed 7 bases, J shed 3 bases, and the junction held 5 bases outside the gene matches. The CDR3 DNA sequence: TGTGCCACCACCCGGGGGGGCGACTACAATGAGCAGTTCTTC. Translating it yields CATTRGGDYNEQFF.

This clone occurred once. This sequence joins TRBV10-3 and TRBJ1-2; no clear D gene. This CDR3 contains 14 residues. Trimming took 0 bases from V and 4 from J, leaving 9 bases between them. CDR1 is ENHRY, CDR2 SYGVKD, per germline. CDR3 amino acids: CAISESPATYGYTF. CDR3 coding DNA: TGTGCCATCAGTGAGTCGCCGGCTACCTATGGCTACACCTTC.

This clone was detected only a few times. V usage is TRBV27 and J usage is TRBJ1-4; TRBD1 matches at 9 bases. Losses at the gene ends were 5 bases for V and 7 bases for J; bases not matched to a gene: 5. The CDR3 runs 14 residues. The V gene's germline CDR1 is MNHEY and CDR2 SMNVEV (reference sequence). Written as DNA, the CDR3 is TGTGCCAGCAGTCTCCGGGACAGGGCTGAAAAACTGTTTTTT. Protein sequence: CASSLRDRAEKLFF.

V is TRBV6-5 and J is TRBJ2-7, with D perhaps matching TRBD1 (6 bases). CDR1 and CDR2 from the germline V gene are MNHEY and SVGAGI. The length of the CDR3 is 13 residues. Trimming stripped 7 bases from V and 5 bases from J, with 15 bases between. DNA for the CDR3: TGTGCCAGCACCCACAGGGCGTCCGACGAGCAGTACTTC. As protein: CASTHRASDEQYF.

The V call is TRBV4-3, the J call TRBJ2-7, with 13 bases aligning to TRBD2. With V trimmed by 6 bases and J by 7 bases, 9 bases remained unmatched. The CDR3 is made up of 15 amino acids. Germline V gives CDR1 LGHNA, CDR2 YSLEER. Written as DNA, the CDR3 is TGCGCCAGCAGTCTAACTAGCGGGGGGGCCAGGGAGCAGTACTTC. It encodes CASSLTSGGAREQYF.

This sequence joins TRBV4-1 and TRBJ2-2, with 10 bases lining up with TRBD1. V shed 1 base, J shed 3 bases, and the junction held 8 bases outside the gene matches. Germline V gives CDR1 MGHRA, CDR2 YSYEKL. CDR3 length: 18 amino acids. In nucleotides, the CDR3 is TGCGCCAGCAGCCAAGCCGGGACAGGGGTAAAATACACCGGGGAGCTGTTTTTT. Translation: CASSQAGTGVKYTGELFF.

The genes are TRBV6-5 and TRBJ2-7; D gene ambiguous. V was clipped by 6 bases and J by 3 bases, with 15 bases between them. Germline V lookup: CDR1 MNHEY, CDR2 SVGAGI. The CDR3 spans 14 residues. CDR3 DNA sequence: TGTGCCAGCAGCTCTCCGACTTCTTTCTACGAGCAGTACTTC. This encodes CASSSPTSFYEQYF.

The chain combines TRBV3-1 (or the pseudogene TRBV3-2) with TRBJ1-2; D possibly corresponds to TRBD1 (5 bases). Trimming shortened V by 1 base and J by 7 bases, and 13 bases separated the two germline ends. The germline V gene encodes CDR1 LGHDT and CDR2 YNNKEL (reference sequence). The CDR3 consists of 14 residues. The CDR3 DNA sequence: TGTGCCAGCAGCCAAGCAGGGTCGGTCGGTGGCTACACCTTC. Amino acid sequence: CASSQAGSVGGYTF.

This clone has a single count. The gene calls are TRBV24-1 and TRBJ1-1; D is unclear. V was cut by 4 bases and J by 0 bases, with 8 bases left in between. Per the germline V gene, CDR1 is KGHDR and CDR2 is SFDVKD. The CDR3 sequence is 14 residues long. The CDR3: CATSEALMNTEAFF. The CDR3 region has the DNA TGTGCCACCAGTGAAGCCCTCATGAACACTGAAGCTTTCTTT.

The chain combines TRBV29-1 with TRBJ1-1; D is uncertain. The V end lost 6 bases, the J end lost 1 base, and 9 bases lay between the germline ends. This CDR3 is 12 amino acids long. Germline V gene data show CDR1 as SQVTM and CDR2 as ANQGSEA. CDR3 nucleotides: TGCAGCGTGAGCGGGGAGAACACTGAAGCTTTCTTT. Translated, it gives CSVSGENTEAFF. Complete variable domain (other parts from reference TRBV29-1 and TRBJ1-1): SAVISQKPSRDICQRGTSLTIQCQVDSQVTMMFWYRQQPGQSLTLIATANQGSEATYESGFVIDKFPISRPNLTFSTLTVSNMSPEDSSIYLCSVSGENTEAFFGQGTRLTVV.